One sample yielded the 20 T cell receptor beta chains listed below, sequenced in a study of T cell repertoires in cytomegalovirus infection. One entry per CDR3 protein results from TCRdb running MiXCR on the reads. The sample shows more than 400,000 distinct CDR3 sequences, about 26% of them seen only once. Sequenced input: PBMCs. Every receptor here comes from a human donor in good health (CMV status not recorded). Some clones in this sample may be carry-over from other donors' samples.

The chain couples TRBV5-1 to TRBJ1-1, with D unresolved. Germline V gives CDR1 SGHRS, CDR2 YFSETQ. The germline V and J ends were trimmed by 0 bases and 0 bases, with 6 bases remaining between them. CDR3 length: 14 amino acids. This CDR3 is CASSLDWLNTEAFF. The DNA of the CDR3 is TGCGCCAGCAGCTTGGATTGGCTGAACACTGAAGCTTTCTTT.

This clonotype occurred a few times. The chain is built from TRBV5-6 and TRBJ1-2; D gene unclear. There are 17 residues in the CDR3. V was cut by 0 bases and J by 0 bases, with 15 bases left in between. Germline-derived CDR1 and CDR2 are SGHDT and YYEEEE. CDR3 nucleotides: TGTGCCAGCAGCTTGGGGGGAACCGGAGCTGCTAACTATGGCTACACCTTC. This sequence encodes CASSLGGTGAANYGYTF.

This clonotype has more than one count but fewer than ten. The chain recombines TRBV12-3 or TRBV12-4 with TRBJ1-5; D unclear. The length of the CDR3 is 16 residues. V was cut by 1 base and J by 1 base, with 11 bases left in between. DNA of the CDR3: TGTGCCAGCAGTTTAGTCTGGGGTCTGAGCAATCAGCCCCAGCATTTT. Translating gives CASSLVWGLSNQPQHF.

J is TRBJ2-6 and V is TRBV28; D ambiguous. CDR1 and CDR2 (germline): MDHEN, SYDVKM. This CDR3 has 17 amino acids. V dropped 4 bases and J dropped 0 bases, with 13 bases sitting between them. CDR3 protein: CASSSPLRSSGANVLTF. In DNA form, the CDR3 reads TGTGCCAGCAGTTCCCCCCTCAGGAGCTCTGGGGCCAACGTCCTGACTTTC.

This clonotype appeared a few times. V gene TRBV4-1 combines with J gene TRBJ1-3, with a possible D match to TRBD1 (6 bases). This CDR3 comprises 15 residues. Trimming removed 1 base from V and 2 bases from J, with 9 bases in between. Germline V gene lookup returns CDR1 MGHRA and CDR2 YSYEKL. The CDR3 DNA reads as TGCGCCAGCAGCCAAGGGGGGCAGGCTGGAAACACCATATATTTT. It codes for CASSQGGQAGNTIYF.

This clonotype was observed many times. V is TRBV7-2 and J is TRBJ2-3; 9 bases match TRBD1. Germline V CDR1 and CDR2: SGHTA, FQGNSA. The ends lost 6 bases at V and 0 bases at J; junction bases unmatched: 13. The CDR3 contains 18 residues. The CDR3 loop is CASSGDRAPGFSTDTQYF. In DNA, the CDR3 is TGTGCCAGCAGTGGGGACAGGGCGCCCGGATTTAGCACAGATACGCAGTATTTT.

This clonotype was recorded many times. The CDR3 nucleotides are TGTGCCACCAGCAGAGAGGGGGCTGGTGGCTACACCTTC. Its protein product is CATSREGAGGYTF. The chain is built from TRBV15 and TRBJ1-2; a weak D match, TRBD1 (6 bases). Germline CDR1 reads LNHNV; CDR2 reads YYDKDF (reference sequence). The CDR3 totals 13 residues. Deletions cut 0 bases from V and 7 bases from J, with 9 bases between.

The genes are TRBV6-2 or TRBV6-3 and TRBJ2-2; 11 bases map to TRBD2. The CDR3 is 17 residues long. Germline V gene lookup returns CDR1 MNHEY and CDR2 SVGEGT. The V gene end was trimmed by 0 bases and the J gene end by 6 bases; junction bases not matched to a gene: 6. Here the CDR3 reads CASSYSVTSGMAGELFF. In DNA, the CDR3 is TGTGCCAGCAGTTACTCGGTGACTAGCGGGATGGCCGGGGAGCTGTTTTTT.

The chain joins TRBV18 to TRBJ1-1; 8 nucleotides align to TRBD1. Germline V gene data show CDR1 as KGHSH and CDR2 as LQKENI. V was clipped by 3 bases and J by 6 bases; unmatched bases: 6. The CDR3 extends over 14 amino acids. The CDR3 sequence is CASSPVDRGSEAFF. DNA for the CDR3: TGTGCCAGCTCACCTGTAGACAGGGGATCTGAAGCTTTCTTT.

This clonotype turned up a few times. The rearrangement joins TRBV6-6 to TRBJ2-5; weak D call: TRBD2 (7 bases). The V end lost 10 bases, the J end lost 2 bases, and 14 bases lay between the germline ends. This CDR3 is 13 amino acids long. Germline assignment: CDR1 MNHNY and CDR2 SVGAGI (reference sequence). The CDR3 DNA reads as TGTGCCACCGGGGGGACAATTCAAGAGACCCAGTACTTC. It encodes CATGGTIQETQYF.

This clonotype was picked up one time. The V call is TRBV24-1, the J call TRBJ1-5, with a weak D call TRBD1 (5 bases). Germline assignment: CDR1 KGHDR and CDR2 SFDVKD. V lost 9 bases and J lost 6, with 26 bases in between. The CDR3 is 17 amino acids. CDR3 sequence (DNA): TGTGCCACCCCACTCCCACCGGGACCCGGGGGGAGTCAGCCCCAGCATTTT. Its translation: CATPLPPGPGGSQPQHF.

In this sample, this clonotype turned up a few times. The V and J genes are TRBV27 and TRBJ1-2; weak D call: TRBD1 (5 bases). This CDR3 comprises 16 residues. Germline V CDR1 and CDR2: MNHEY, SMNVEV (reference sequence). V dropped 2 bases and J dropped 4 bases, with 17 bases sitting between them. DNA for the CDR3: TGTGCCAGCAGTTTAAGTCAAACCCAGGGTGCCTATGGCTACACCTTC. It specifies CASSLSQTQGAYGYTF.

There are a few counts of this clonotype. V gene TRBV20-1 combines with J gene TRBJ2-1; TRBD2 matches at 10 bases. Germline loops: CDR1 DFQATT, CDR2 SNEGSKA (reference sequence). The CDR3 is 14 amino acids. Losses at the gene ends were 6 bases for V and 6 bases for J; bases not matched to a gene: 8. Written as DNA, the CDR3 is TGCAGTGCGGAACTAGCGGGAAGGCCCAATGAGCAGTTCTTC. Translating it yields CSAELAGRPNEQFF.

The chain links TRBV30 to TRBJ2-1, with 9 bases that match TRBD1. Unmatched junction bases numbered 5, after V lost 2 bases and J lost 3 bases. From germline, CDR1 is GTSNPN and CDR2 SVGIG (reference sequence). This CDR3 contains 15 residues. The CDR3 DNA follows: TGTGCCTGGAGTAGTGGACAGGGGAACTACAATGAGCAGTTCTTC. It translates to CAWSSGQGNYNEQFF.

V gene TRBV5-1 combines with J gene TRBJ2-6, with D perhaps matching TRBD1 (6 bases). Trimming pared 6 bases from V and 0 bases from J, leaving 7 bases between. This CDR3 contains 14 residues. Germline V lookup: CDR1 SGHRS, CDR2 YFSETQ. The CDR3 is CASMTGSGANVLTF. The CDR3, as DNA: TGCGCCAGCATGACAGGCTCTGGGGCCAACGTCCTGACTTTC.

The CDR3 DNA follows: TGTGCCAGCACCTCTGAAGGGGGTTCTTACTACAATGAGCAGTTCTTC. Translation: CASTSEGGSYYNEQFF. This rearrangement joins TRBV2 to TRBJ2-1; D might be TRBD1 (6 bases). Looked up from germline, CDR1 is SNHLY and CDR2 is FYNNEI. The V and J ends lost 7 bases and 3 bases respectively, with 19 bases between them. The length of the CDR3 is 16 residues.

V and J are TRBV15 and TRBJ2-3; possible D gene TRBD2, 6 bases. V gave up 6 bases and J gave up 2 bases, with 18 bases separating them. This CDR3 is built from 16 residues. Germline values: CDR1 LNHNV, CDR2 YYDKDF (reference sequence). The CDR3: CATSKMTSPITDTQYF. Written as DNA, the CDR3 is TGTGCCACCAGTAAGATGACTAGTCCGATCACAGATACGCAGTATTTT. The full variable domain, with the rest looked up from reference TRBV15 and TRBJ2-3, is DAMVIQNPRYQVTQFGKPVTLSCSQTLNHNVMYWYQQKSSQAPKLLFHYYDKDFNNEADTPDNFQSRRPNTSFCFLDIRSPGLGDTAMYLCATSKMTSPITDTQYFGPGTRLTVL.

This clonotype has ten or more counts. The chain is built from TRBV7-2 and TRBJ2-7; TRBD1 is a possible D gene (5 bases). Germline CDR1 SGHTA, CDR2 FQGNSA. The CDR3 totals 15 residues. Trimming shortened V by 0 bases and J by 2 bases, and 11 bases separated the two germline ends. The CDR3 DNA sequence: TGTGCCAGCAGCTTAGCGGCCCAGGGCCCCTACGAGCAGTACTTC. Translated, it gives CASSLAAQGPYEQYF.

The chain uses TRBV20-1 and TRBJ2-1, with 7 bases that match TRBD2. Germline V CDR1 and CDR2: DFQATT, SNEGSKA (reference sequence). Losses at the gene ends were 1 base for V and 8 bases for J; bases not matched to a gene: 2. The CDR3 is 12 amino acids. Here the CDR3 DNA reads TGCAGTGCTAGAGGACTAGCAGATGAGCAGTTCTTC. Protein: CSARGLADEQFF.

This clonotype has just a few counts. The J gene is TRBJ2-3, the V gene TRBV28; no clear D gene. The CDR3 sequence is 14 residues long. Germline V lookup: CDR1 MDHEN, CDR2 SYDVKM. Trimming took 1 base from V and 5 from J, leaving 10 bases between them. CDR3 residues: CASSLYGRGDTQYF. The CDR3 DNA reads TGTGCCAGCAGTTTATATGGGCGCGGAGATACGCAGTATTTT.